A single sample is the source of the 5 T cell receptor beta chains below, sequenced in a study of T-cell reconstitution after alpha-beta-depleted transplantation in children (dated by TCRdb to the mid-2010s). Receptor libraries were prepared by PCR. TCRdb lists the instrument as Illumina HiSeq 2500. TCR library preparation used molecular barcoding, with unique molecular identifiers applied to normalize quantification of the TCRbeta repertoire. The public sequencing data were trimmed at Q25 with fastp and processed into clonotypes with MiXCR by TCRdb, which kept only in-frame beta chains. Identical CDR3 proteins give one entry, which carries the most common genes and DNA. The sample table shows some 390,000 distinct CDR3 sequences, and around 20% are seen once. The ten largest clones represent around 4% of the sample. Sample: PBMCs from the stem cell graft donor, taken from the stem cell graft. The source is a human donor who donated a stem cell graft to a child with acute myeloid leukemia.

This clonotype was detected only a few times. The chain carries TRBV25-1 and TRBJ2-7, with a tentative D call TRBD2 (6 bases). Germline V gene sequence: CDR1 MGHDK, CDR2 SYGVNS. With 1 base removed from V and 7 bases from J, the gap between germline ends came to 26 bases. The CDR3 is made up of 18 amino acids. CDR3 residues: CASSEWGLGAGPMGEQYF. In DNA, the CDR3 is TGTGCCAGCAGTGAATGGGGTCTAGGGGCGGGACCAATGGGGGAGCAGTACTTC.

J is TRBJ2-1 and V is TRBV5-1, with a tentative D call TRBD2 (5 bases). Germline values: CDR1 SGHRS, CDR2 YFSETQ. CDR3 length: 14 residues. V was clipped by 6 bases and J by 0 bases, with 10 bases between them. Here the CDR3 reads CASTMDSSYNEQFF. The CDR3 DNA reads as TGCGCCAGCACCATGGACTCCTCCTACAATGAGCAGTTCTTC. The full variable domain, in which reference TRBV5-1 and TRBJ2-1 provide the parts outside the CDR3, is KAGVTQTPRYLIKTRGQQVTLSCSPISGHRSVSWYQQTPGQGLQFLFEYFSETQRNKGNFPGRFSGRQFSNSRSEMNVSTLELGDSALYLCASTMDSSYNEQFFGPGTRLTVL.

This clonotype was detected many times. V is TRBV9 and J is TRBJ2-1; weak D call: TRBD2 (6 bases). The V gene's germline CDR1 is SGDLS and CDR2 YYNGEE. V shed 3 bases and J shed 2 bases, with 12 bases lying between them. The CDR3 runs 15 residues. The CDR3 loop reads CASSARESPYNEQFF. The CDR3 DNA reads TGTGCCAGCAGCGCCCGGGAGTCCCCCTACAATGAGCAGTTCTTC.

This clonotype has ten or more counts. The rearrangement uses TRBV7-2 and TRBJ2-5; a possible D gene is TRBD2 (6 bases). V lost 5 bases and J lost 5, with 9 bases in between. The CDR3 spans 12 residues. Per germline, CDR1 SGHTA and CDR2 FQGNSA. The CDR3 bases are TGTGCCAGCAGCGAGGGGAGGGAGACCCAGTACTTC. As protein: CASSEGRETQYF.

This clonotype was seen at least ten times. The genes are TRBV10-3 and TRBJ1-3, with D hard to call. Trimming took 0 bases from V and 0 from J, leaving 15 bases between them. CDR1 ENHRY and CDR2 SYGVKD come from the germline V gene. The CDR3 totals 18 residues. The CDR3 region is CAISESVFDRRSGNTIYF. The CDR3 nucleotides read TGTGCCATCAGTGAGTCCGTGTTTGACCGACGCTCTGGAAACACCATATATTTT.